One sample yielded the 13 T cell receptor beta chains listed below, sequenced in a study of Tregs in tolerant kidney transplant recipients. Sequenced by immunoSEQ multiplex PCR; TCRdb stores in-frame clones only, minus some. In the table there are approximately 93,000 clones, 90% to 95% of which are singletons. Here the sequenced sample was CD4+ T cells from blood, taken before the transplant. Receptors were obtained from a human donor who received a combined kidney and bone marrow transplant.

The rearrangement uses TRBV2 and TRBJ2-5; no clear D. CDR3 size: 13 residues. Germline CDR1 SNHLY, CDR2 FYNNEI. V was shortened by 4 bases and J by 4 bases, with 10 bases between the two germline ends. CDR3 bases: TGTGCCAGCAGTGCCCCTATCCCAGAGACCCAGTACTTC. Translated: CASSAPIPETQYF.

This clone was seen more than once but under ten times. CDR3 protein: CASSVHGEKLFF. The CDR3 nucleotides are TGTGCCAGTAGTGTCCACGGTGAAAAACTGTTTTTT. V gene TRBV19 combines with J gene TRBJ1-4; D uncertain. Germline V gene data show CDR1 as LNHDA and CDR2 as SQIVND (reference sequence). This CDR3 has 12 amino acids. Trimming removed 5 bases from V and 7 bases from J, with 8 bases in between. The complete variable domain, with remaining parts taken from reference TRBV19 and TRBJ1-4, reads DGGITQSPKYLFRKEGQNVTLSCEQNLNHDAMYWYRQDPGQGLRLIYYSQIVNDFQKGDIAEGYSVSREKKESFPLTVTSAQKNPTAFYLCASSVHGEKLFFGSGTQLSVL.

This clone was detected only a few times. J is TRBJ1-1 and V is TRBV2, with TRBD1 identical over 9 bases. Germline CDR1 is SNHLY and CDR2 is FYNNEI. V shed 8 bases, J shed 1 base, and the junction held 2 bases outside the gene matches. CDR3 length: 13 amino acids. CDR3 in DNA: TGTGCCAGCGAGGGACAGGGGAACACTGAAGCTTTCTTT. Translation gives CASEGQGNTEAFF.

CDR3 in DNA: TGTGCCAGCAGCTCAAGCGGGGATGAGCAGTTCTTC. The encoded protein is CASSSSGDEQFF. The chain recombines TRBV11-3 with TRBJ2-1; TRBD2 aligns across 7 bases. Germline V lookup: CDR1 SGHNT, CDR2 YENEEA. J gave up 8 bases and V 4 bases, and 2 bases lay outside the gene matches. CDR3 size: 12 residues. Looking up the rest from reference TRBV11-3 and TRBJ2-1 gives the full variable domain: EAGVVQSPRYKIIEKKQPVAFWCNPISGHNTLYWYLQNLGQGPELLIRYENEEAVDDSQLPKDRFSAERLKGVDSTLKIQPAELGDSAVYLCASSSSGDEQFFGPGTRLTVL.

V and J are TRBV11-2 and TRBJ1-1; D is unresolved. The V gene lost 1 base and the J gene lost 7 bases, with 19 bases spanning the gap. The length of the CDR3 is 16 residues. The germline gives CDR1 SGHAT, CDR2 FQNNGV. The CDR3 bases are TGTGCCAGCAGCTTAGTTTATACCGCGCCTCTCGTTGAAGCTTTCTTT. Its translation: CASSLVYTAPLVEAFF.

The chain couples TRBV5-1 to TRBJ2-5, with a tentative D call TRBD1 (6 bases). The V gene's germline CDR1 is SGHRS and CDR2 YFSETQ. The V end lost 4 bases, the J end lost 2 bases, and 12 bases lay between the germline ends. The CDR3 runs to 14 residues. Here the CDR3 reads CASSPRGRQETQYF. In DNA form, the CDR3 reads TGCGCCAGCAGCCCCAGGGGCCGGCAAGAGACCCAGTACTTC.

V and J are TRBV27 and TRBJ1-3; 8 nucleotides align to TRBD1. The CDR3 is 13 residues long. The J segment lost 3 bases and the V segment lost 8 bases, leaving 3 bases of the junction unmatched. Looked up from germline, CDR1 is MNHEY and CDR2 is SMNVEV (reference sequence). CDR3 amino acids: CASGQGYGNTIYF. CDR3 DNA sequence: TGTGCCAGCGGACAGGGATATGGAAACACCATATATTTT.

This rearrangement joins TRBV4-1 to TRBJ2-1; D gene ambiguous. Germline V CDR1 and CDR2: MGHRA, YSYEKL. The length of the CDR3 is 17 residues. V was shortened by 1 base and J by 5 bases, with 18 bases between the two germline ends. CDR3 nucleotides: TGCGCCAGCAGCCAAGTCCGAGTGGTCTTAACCAACAATGAGCAGTTCTTC. Protein sequence: CASSQVRVVLTNNEQFF.

The genes are TRBV9 and TRBJ2-5, with 10 bases aligning to TRBD2. Germline assignment: CDR1 SGDLS and CDR2 YYNGEE. V lost 0 bases and J lost 4; bases outside the gene matches: 9. The CDR3 covers 17 residues. For the CDR3, the DNA is TGTGCCAGCAGCGTAGGGGGTAGCGGGGGGCCGGCAGAGACCCAGTACTTC. It yields the protein CASSVGGSGGPAETQYF.

CDR3 sequence: CASSEQGARYEQYF. The CDR3 region has the DNA TGTGCCAGCAGTGAACAGGGGGCGCGGTACGAGCAGTACTTC. V is TRBV2 and J is TRBJ2-7, with TRBD1 matching over 8 bases. V trimming: 2 bases; J trimming: 4 bases; junction bases outside the gene matches: 4. The CDR3 covers 14 residues. In germline, CDR1 is SNHLY, CDR2 FYNNEI.

In DNA form, the CDR3 reads TGTGCCAGCAGCTTGCATCCCATTAGTGAAAAACTGTTTTTT. Translation: CASSLHPISEKLFF. The chain links TRBV11-2 to TRBJ1-4; no clear D gene. The V and J ends lost 3 bases and 7 bases respectively, with 12 bases between them. This CDR3 comprises 14 residues. Germline assignment: CDR1 SGHAT and CDR2 FQNNGV.

V gene TRBV30 combines with J gene TRBJ1-5, with D unclear. CDR3 length: 14 residues. Per germline, CDR1 GTSNPN and CDR2 SVGIG (reference sequence). V gave up 0 bases and J gave up 3 bases, with 9 bases separating them. For the CDR3, the DNA is TGTGCCTGGAGTGTACTCGGGGTCAATCAGCCCCAGCATTTT. It translates to CAWSVLGVNQPQHF. The full variable domain, with the rest looked up from reference TRBV30 and TRBJ1-5, is SQTIHQWPATLVQPVGSPLSLECTVEGTSNPNLYWYRQAAGRGLQLLFYSVGIGQISSEVPQNLSASRPQDRQFILSSKKLLLSDSGFYLCAWSVLGVNQPQHFGDGTRLSIL.

The gene calls are TRBV5-8 and TRBJ1-5; D not certain. V was pared by 2 bases and J by 0 bases, with 15 bases between. The CDR3 spans 17 residues. CDR1 SGHTS and CDR2 YDEGEE come from the germline V gene. The CDR3 loop is CASSLGLEGYSNQPQHF. As DNA, the CDR3 is TGTGCCAGCAGCTTAGGACTGGAAGGATATAGCAATCAGCCCCAGCATTTT.